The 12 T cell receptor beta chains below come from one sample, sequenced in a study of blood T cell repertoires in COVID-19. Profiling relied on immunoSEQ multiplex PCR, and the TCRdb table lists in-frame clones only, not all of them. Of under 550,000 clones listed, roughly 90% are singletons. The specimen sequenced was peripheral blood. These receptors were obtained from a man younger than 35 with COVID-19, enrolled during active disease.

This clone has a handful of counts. CDR3 DNA sequence: TGTGCCAGCAGCTTAGATTACTTCAGGGCGATCTATCCCCTCCACTTT. Translated: CASSLDYFRAIYPLHF. This sequence joins TRBV11-3 and TRBJ1-6; D is possibly TRBD1 (5 bases). CDR1 SGHNT and CDR2 YENEEA come from the germline V gene. CDR3 size: 16 residues. V shed 0 bases and J shed 13 bases, with 19 bases lying between them.

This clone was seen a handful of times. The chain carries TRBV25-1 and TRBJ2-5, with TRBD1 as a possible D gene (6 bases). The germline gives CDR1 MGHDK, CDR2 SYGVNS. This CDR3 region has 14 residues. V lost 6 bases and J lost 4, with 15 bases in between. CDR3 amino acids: CASSRGLPRETQYF. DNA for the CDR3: TGTGCCAGCAGCAGGGGCCTTCCTCGAGAGACCCAGTACTTC. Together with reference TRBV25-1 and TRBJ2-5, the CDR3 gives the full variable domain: EADIYQTPRYLVIGTGKKITLECSQTMGHDKMYWYQQDPGMELHLIHYSYGVNSTEKGDLSSESTVSRIRTEHFPLTLESARPSHTSQYLCASSRGLPRETQYFGPGTRLLVL.

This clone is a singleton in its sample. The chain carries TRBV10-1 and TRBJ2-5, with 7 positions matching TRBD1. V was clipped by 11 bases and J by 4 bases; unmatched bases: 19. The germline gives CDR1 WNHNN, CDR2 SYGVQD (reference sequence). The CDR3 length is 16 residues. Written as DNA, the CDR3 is TGCGCCGCGAACCCACAGGGGACCCAAATAGGAGAGACCCAGTACTTC. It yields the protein CAANPQGTQIGETQYF.

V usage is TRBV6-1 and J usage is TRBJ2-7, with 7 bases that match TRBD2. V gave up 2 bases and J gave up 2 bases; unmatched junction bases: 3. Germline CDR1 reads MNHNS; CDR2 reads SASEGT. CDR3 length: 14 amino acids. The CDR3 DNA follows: TGTGCCAGCAGTGAACTCGGGGGGACCTACGAGCAGTACTTC. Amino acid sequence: CASSELGGTYEQYF.

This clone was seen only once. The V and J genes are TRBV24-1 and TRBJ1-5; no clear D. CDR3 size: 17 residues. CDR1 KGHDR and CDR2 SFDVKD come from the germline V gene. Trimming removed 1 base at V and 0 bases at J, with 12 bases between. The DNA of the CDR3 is TGTGCCACCAGTGATTTTACGCGGTTCTATAGCAATCAGCCCCAGCATTTT. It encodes CATSDFTRFYSNQPQHF.

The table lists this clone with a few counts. The CDR3 loop is CASSIEGGSGANVLTF. The CDR3 region has the DNA TGTGCCAGTAGTATAGAGGGGGGGTCTGGGGCCAACGTCCTGACTTTC. This chain uses TRBV19 with TRBJ2-6; 7 bases align to TRBD2. In germline, CDR1 is LNHDA, CDR2 SQIVND (reference sequence). V trimming: 0 bases; J trimming: 1 base; junction bases outside the gene matches: 0. CDR3 length: 16 amino acids.

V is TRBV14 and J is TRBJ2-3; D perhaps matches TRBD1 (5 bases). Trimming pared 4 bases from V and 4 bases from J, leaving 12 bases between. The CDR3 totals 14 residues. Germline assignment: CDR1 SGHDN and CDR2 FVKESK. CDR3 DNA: TGTGCCAGCAGCCGCACAAGGGGCCCAGATACGCAGTATTTT. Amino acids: CASSRTRGPDTQYF. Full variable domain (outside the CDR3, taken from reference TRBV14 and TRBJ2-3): EAGVTQFPSHSVIEKGQTVTLRCDPISGHDNLYWYRRVMGKEIKFLLHFVKESKQDESGMPNNRFLAERTGGTYSTLKVQPAELEDSGVYFCASSRTRGPDTQYFGPGTRLTVL.

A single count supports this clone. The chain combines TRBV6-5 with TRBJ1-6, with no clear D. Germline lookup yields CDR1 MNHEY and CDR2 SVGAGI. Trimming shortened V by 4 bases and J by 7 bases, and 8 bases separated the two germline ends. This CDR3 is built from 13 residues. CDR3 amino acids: CASSWAENSPLHF. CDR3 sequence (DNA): TGTGCCAGCAGTTGGGCCGAAAATTCACCCCTCCACTTT.

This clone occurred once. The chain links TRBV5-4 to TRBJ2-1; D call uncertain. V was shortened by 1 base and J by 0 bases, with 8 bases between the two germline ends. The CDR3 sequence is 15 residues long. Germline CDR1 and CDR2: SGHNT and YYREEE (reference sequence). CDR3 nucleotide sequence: TGTGCCAGCAGCTTGTCTTATAGCTCCTACAATGAGCAGTTCTTC. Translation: CASSLSYSSYNEQFF.

CDR3: CASSPGDRPPAFF. Written as DNA, the CDR3 is TGCGCCAGCAGCCCCGGGGACAGGCCACCAGCTTTCTTT. The genes are TRBV4-1 and TRBJ1-1; 8 bases line up with TRBD1. From germline, CDR1 is MGHRA and CDR2 YSYEKL. The ends lost 4 bases at V and 10 bases at J; junction bases unmatched: 8. CDR3 size: 13 residues.

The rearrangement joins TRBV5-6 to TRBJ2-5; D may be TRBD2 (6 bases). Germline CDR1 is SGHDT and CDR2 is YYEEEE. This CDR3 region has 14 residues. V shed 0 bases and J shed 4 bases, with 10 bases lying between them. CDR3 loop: CASSLAGVSETQYF. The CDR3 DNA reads TGTGCCAGCAGCTTGGCGGGGGTGTCAGAGACCCAGTACTTC.

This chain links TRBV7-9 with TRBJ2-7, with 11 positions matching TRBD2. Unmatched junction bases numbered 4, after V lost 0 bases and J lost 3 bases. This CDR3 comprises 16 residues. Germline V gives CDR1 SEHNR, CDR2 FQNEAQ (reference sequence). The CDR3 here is CASSLAIGTSGYEQYF. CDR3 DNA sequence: TGTGCCAGCAGCTTAGCCATTGGGACTAGCGGCTACGAGCAGTACTTC.